A selection of T cell receptor beta chains follows, all from one sample in a study of cytomegalovirus exposure and HLA in healthy donors. Sequenced by immunoSEQ multiplex PCR; TCRdb stores in-frame clones only, minus some. The profile covers under 200,000 clones, with roughly 13% appearing a single time and about 7.8% taken by the ten largest. Source material: PBMCs. The receptors stem from a man aged 50-60 years in good health and CMV-seropositive. Each CDR3 is given with its conserved first and last residue. A D gene is named only where the DNA matches it firmly. Size is omitted from some rows. Given values are once, few, many or a class for expanded clones.

j_call: TRBJ2-7
d_call: .
clone_size: few
v_call: TRBV18
cdr3_nt: TGTGCCAGCTCACCAACCCCCTCCAGATCCTACGAGCAGTACTTC
cdr3_aa: CASSPTPSRSYEQYF

j_call: TRBJ2-5
d_call: .
clone_size: few
v_call: TRBV4-3
cdr3_nt: TGCGCCAGCAGCCAAGGAAAGGGAGCGGGTCAAGAGACCCAGTACTTC
cdr3_aa: CASSQGKGAGQETQYF

j_call: TRBJ2-5
d_call: TRBD1
clone_size: few
v_call: TRBV5-1
cdr3_nt: TGCGCCAGCAGCCCTGGACAGGGGGCTTATTACCAAGAGACCCAGTACTTC
cdr3_aa: CASSPGQGAYYQETQYF

j_call: TRBJ2-5
d_call: TRBD2
clone_size: few
v_call: TRBV7-9
cdr3_nt: TGTGCCAGCAGCTTAGCGACCAGCGGGGGCCAAGAGACCCAGTACTTC
cdr3_aa: CASSLATSGGQETQYF

j_call: TRBJ2-1
d_call: TRBD2
clone_size: .
v_call: TRBV11-2
cdr3_nt: TGTGCCAGCAGCTTAGGCGGGAGGGGATCAAGCGATGAGCAGTTCTTC
cdr3_aa: CASSLGGRGSSDEQFF

j_call: TRBJ1-6
d_call: .
clone_size: .
v_call: TRBV30
cdr3_nt: TGTGCCTGGGGCCGGGCGTCGAGGGAATCTAATTCACCCCTCCACTTT
cdr3_aa: CAWGRASRESNSPLHF

j_call: TRBJ1-2
d_call: .
clone_size: .
v_call: TRBV5-6
cdr3_nt: TGTGCCAGCAGCTACCCGGACAGTAGGGCCTATGGCTACACCTTC
cdr3_aa: CASSYPDSRAYGYTF

j_call: TRBJ1-2
d_call: TRBD1
clone_size: .
v_call: TRBV6-4
cdr3_nt: TGTGCCAGCAGTCGGGACAGAAACTATGGCTACACCTTC
cdr3_aa: CASSRDRNYGYTF

j_call: TRBJ1-5
d_call: TRBD1
clone_size: few
v_call: TRBV4-2
cdr3_nt: TGTGCCAGCGGCCACGACAGGGAGGATCAGCCCCAGCATTTT
cdr3_aa: CASGHDREDQPQHF

j_call: TRBJ2-3
d_call: TRBD1
clone_size: few
v_call: TRBV28
cdr3_nt: TGTGCCAGCAGTCTCGCCGGGACAGGTTCCACAGATACGCAGTATTTT
cdr3_aa: CASSLAGTGSTDTQYF

j_call: TRBJ2-3
d_call: .
clone_size: .
v_call: TRBV4-2
cdr3_nt: TGTGCCAGCAGCCGGACTTTTACTAGCACAGATACGCAGTATTTT
cdr3_aa: CASSRTFTSTDTQYF

j_call: TRBJ1-5
d_call: .
clone_size: .
v_call: TRBV6-1
cdr3_nt: TGTGCCAGCAGTCGGACAGAAACTAGCAATCAGCCCCAGCATTTT
cdr3_aa: CASSRTETSNQPQHF

j_call: TRBJ2-2
d_call: .
clone_size: few
v_call: TRBV6-5
cdr3_nt: TGTGCCAGCAGTTACTCTGACTCGGGCGGGACCGGGGAGCTGTTTTTT
cdr3_aa: CASSYSDSGGTGELFF

j_call: TRBJ2-3
d_call: .
clone_size: few
v_call: TRBV7-2
cdr3_nt: TGTGCCAGCAGCCCCGGTAGGGCCAGGGGAGATACGCAGTATTTT
cdr3_aa: CASSPGRARGDTQYF

j_call: TRBJ1-5
d_call: .
clone_size: .
v_call: TRBV18
cdr3_nt: TGTGCCAGCTCACCCAACATTCGTGAGCCCCAGCATTTT
cdr3_aa: CASSPNIREPQHF

j_call: TRBJ1-5
d_call: .
clone_size: few
v_call: TRBV5-8
cdr3_nt: TGTGCCAGCAGCATAGGGGATCAGCCCCAGCATTTT
cdr3_aa: CASSIGDQPQHF

j_call: TRBJ2-2
d_call: .
clone_size: .
v_call: TRBV28
cdr3_nt: TGTGCCAGCAGTTTATGGGGTCCCCGAGGCACCGGGGAGCTGTTTTTT
cdr3_aa: CASSLWGPRGTGELFF

j_call: TRBJ2-2
d_call: TRBD1
clone_size: .
v_call: TRBV9
cdr3_nt: TGTGCCAGCAGCGCTAGGACAGGGTTCGGGGAGCTGTTTTTT
cdr3_aa: CASSARTGFGELFF

j_call: TRBJ1-6
d_call: TRBD1
clone_size: .
v_call: TRBV5-1
cdr3_nt: TGCGCCAGCAGCTTGGAAGGGACAGGGAGCAATTCACCCCTCCACTTT
cdr3_aa: CASSLEGTGSNSPLHF

j_call: TRBJ2-4
d_call: .
clone_size: .
v_call: TRBV18
cdr3_nt: TGTGCCAGCTCACCGAGGACAAGGGAAAACATTCAGTACTTC
cdr3_aa: CASSPRTRENIQYF

j_call: TRBJ2-7
d_call: .
clone_size: few
v_call: TRBV29-1
cdr3_nt: TGCAGCGTTGATGGGCAGGGGGGCTACGAGCAGTACTTC
cdr3_aa: CSVDGQGGYEQYF

j_call: TRBJ1-1
d_call: .
clone_size: once
v_call: TRBV6-5
cdr3_nt: TGTGCCAGCAGAAGCAGGGCAGGTATGAACACTGAAGCTTTCTTT
cdr3_aa: CASRSRAGMNTEAFF

j_call: TRBJ1-6
d_call: .
clone_size: .
v_call: TRBV10-3
cdr3_nt: TGTGCCATTGCCGGGCGGGACCAAGGGTCACCCCTCCACTTT
cdr3_aa: CAIAGRDQGSPLHF

j_call: TRBJ2-5
d_call: .
clone_size: few
v_call: TRBV6-6
cdr3_nt: TGTGCCAGCACCAGAGGCGGGTTCGGAGAGACCCAGTACTTC
cdr3_aa: CASTRGGFGETQYF

j_call: TRBJ2-4
d_call: .
clone_size: few
v_call: TRBV7-2
cdr3_nt: TGTGCCAGCAGCTTAGCCCCGGCCAAAAACATTCAGTACTTC
cdr3_aa: CASSLAPAKNIQYF

j_call: TRBJ2-2
d_call: TRBD1
clone_size: .
v_call: TRBV7-9
cdr3_nt: TGTGCCAGCAGCTTGGGGAACAGGGGTTCCGACACCGGGGAGCTGTTTTTT
cdr3_aa: CASSLGNRGSDTGELFF

j_call: TRBJ2-6
d_call: .
clone_size: few
v_call: TRBV29-1
cdr3_nt: TGCAGCGCCGGGTCATCTGGGGCCAACGTCCTGACTTTC
cdr3_aa: CSAGSSGANVLTF

j_call: TRBJ1-2
d_call: .
clone_size: .
v_call: TRBV5-6
cdr3_nt: TGTGCCAGCAGCTCGGACTATGGCTACACCTTC
cdr3_aa: CASSSDYGYTF

j_call: TRBJ2-3
d_call: TRBD2
clone_size: few
v_call: TRBV5-4
cdr3_nt: TGTGCCAGCAGCTCGAGGACTAGCGGGGTAATAGCAGATACGCAGTATTTT
cdr3_aa: CASSSRTSGVIADTQYF

j_call: TRBJ1-1
d_call: .
clone_size: .
v_call: TRBV9
cdr3_nt: TGTGCCAGCAGCGTAGGACAGTTAAACACTGAAGCTTTCTTT
cdr3_aa: CASSVGQLNTEAFF

j_call: TRBJ2-3
d_call: TRBD1
clone_size: few
v_call: TRBV7-3
cdr3_nt: TGTGCCAGCAGCTTGGACAGGGGGATATCAGATACGCAGTATTTT
cdr3_aa: CASSLDRGISDTQYF

j_call: TRBJ1-6
d_call: .
clone_size: .
v_call: TRBV7-3
cdr3_nt: TGTGCCAGCAGCCCCGAGAGAGGGTCACCCCTCCACTTT
cdr3_aa: CASSPERGSPLHF

j_call: TRBJ2-2
d_call: .
clone_size: .
v_call: TRBV10-3
cdr3_nt: TGTGCCATCAATTTGAGAGGGGAGCTGTTTTTT
cdr3_aa: CAINLRGELFF

j_call: TRBJ2-7
d_call: .
clone_size: few
v_call: TRBV11-2
cdr3_nt: TGTGCCAGCAGCTTAGGCCGGGTTTCGTCCGACGAGCAGTACTTC
cdr3_aa: CASSLGRVSSDEQYF

j_call: TRBJ2-1
d_call: .
clone_size: .
v_call: TRBV13
cdr3_nt: TGTGCCAGCAGCCGTATGGGCTATTTGAATGAGCAGTTCTTC
cdr3_aa: CASSRMGYLNEQFF

j_call: TRBJ2-3
d_call: .
clone_size: few
v_call: TRBV4-3
cdr3_nt: TGCGCCAGCAGCCAAGCGTACGGGAGAGTCACAGATACGCAGTATTTT
cdr3_aa: CASSQAYGRVTDTQYF

j_call: TRBJ2-5
d_call: .
clone_size: few
v_call: TRBV2
cdr3_nt: TGTGCCAGCGGGCAGGGTGGGGAGACCCAGTACTTC
cdr3_aa: CASGQGGETQYF

j_call: TRBJ1-5
d_call: TRBD1
clone_size: few
v_call: TRBV7-2
cdr3_nt: TGTGCCAGCAGCTTAAAGGGGGCTCAGCCCCAGCATTTT
cdr3_aa: CASSLKGAQPQHF

j_call: TRBJ2-5
d_call: .
clone_size: few
v_call: TRBV5-8
cdr3_nt: TGTGCCAGCAGCCCAGGACAGCTAAAAGAGACCCAGTACTTC
cdr3_aa: CASSPGQLKETQYF

j_call: TRBJ1-3
d_call: .
clone_size: few
v_call: TRBV2
cdr3_nt: TGTGCCAGCGGACAGTCTGGAAACACCATATATTTT
cdr3_aa: CASGQSGNTIYF

j_call: TRBJ1-1
d_call: .
clone_size: few
v_call: TRBV11-3
cdr3_nt: TGTGCCAGCAGCCCCGAATGGCCTGACACTGAAGCTTTCTTT
cdr3_aa: CASSPEWPDTEAFF